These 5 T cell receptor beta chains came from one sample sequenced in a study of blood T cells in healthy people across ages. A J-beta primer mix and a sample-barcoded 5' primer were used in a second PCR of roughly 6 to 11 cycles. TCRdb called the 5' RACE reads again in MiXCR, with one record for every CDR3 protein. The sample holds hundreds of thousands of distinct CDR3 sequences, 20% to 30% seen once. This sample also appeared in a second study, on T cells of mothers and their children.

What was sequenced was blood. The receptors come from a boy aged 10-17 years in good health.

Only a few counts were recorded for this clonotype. The CDR3 DNA reads as TGTGCCAGCAGCTTAGGACCGGCCCTGAATGGCTACACCTTC. Translated: CASSLGPALNGYTF. The gene calls are TRBV7-8 and TRBJ1-2; D remains ambiguous. Germline V lookup: CDR1 SGHVS, CDR2 FQNEAQ. This CDR3 has 14 residues. V lost 1 base to trimming and J lost 6 bases, with 12 bases between them.

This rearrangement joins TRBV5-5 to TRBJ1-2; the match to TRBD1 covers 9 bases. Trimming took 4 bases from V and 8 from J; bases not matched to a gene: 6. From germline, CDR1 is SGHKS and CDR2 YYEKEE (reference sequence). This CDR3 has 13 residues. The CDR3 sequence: CASSETGGHGYTF. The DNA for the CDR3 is TGTGCCAGCAGCGAAACAGGGGGCCACGGCTACACCTTC.

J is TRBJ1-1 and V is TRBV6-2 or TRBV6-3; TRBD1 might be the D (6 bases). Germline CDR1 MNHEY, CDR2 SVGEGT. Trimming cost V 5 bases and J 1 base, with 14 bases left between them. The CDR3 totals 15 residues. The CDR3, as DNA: TGTGCCAGCAGTCCAACGGACAGAGCGAACACTGAAGCTTTCTTT. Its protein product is CASSPTDRANTEAFF.

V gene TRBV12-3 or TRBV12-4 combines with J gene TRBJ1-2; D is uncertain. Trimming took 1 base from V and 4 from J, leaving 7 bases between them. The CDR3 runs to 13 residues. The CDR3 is CASSLGSAYGYTF. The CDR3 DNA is TGTGCCAGCAGTTTAGGTTCGGCCTATGGCTACACCTTC.

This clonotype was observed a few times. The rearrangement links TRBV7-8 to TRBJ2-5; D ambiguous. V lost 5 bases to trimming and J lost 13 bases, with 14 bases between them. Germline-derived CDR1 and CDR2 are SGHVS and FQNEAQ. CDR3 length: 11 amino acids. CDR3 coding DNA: TGTGCCAGCAGCCACACGGCAGGAGTGTACTTC. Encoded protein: CASSHTAGVYF.